Below, one TCR beta chain is given with its context. The sample comes from a study of T cells in Graves' hyperthyroidism and ophthalmopathy. Amplification targeted TCR beta CDR3 regions from RNA transcripts. The primer set for the first-round RT-PCR of the TCR CDR3 was HTBI. TCRdb itself ran the multiplex PCR reads through MiXCR, one entry per CDR3 protein. Found here are around 350,000 distinct CDR3 sequences, about 18% of them singletons; the top ten hold 3.7%. The V segment lost 5 bases and the J segment 5 bases; nucleotides outside the gene matches: 12. Germline loops: CDR1 SGHRS, CDR2 YFSETQ. This CDR3 contains 15 residues.

This chain uses TRBV5-1 with TRBJ1-1; TRBD1 matches at 7 bases. This TCR was recovered from a woman between 18 and 29 years old with Graves' hyperthyroidism. Sequencing input: blood. CDR3 sequence (DNA): TGCGCCAGCAGATCCCAAGGGGGCGCAGGGACTGAAGCTTTCTTT. Its translation: CASRSQGGAGTEAFF.